The next 5 T cell receptor beta chains were all read from a single sample in a study of response to subunit inactivated influenza vaccine. Each CDR3 protein gets one entry after TCRdb re-called the RT-PCR reads with MiXCR. The sample gives just under 550,000 distinct CDR3 sequences, approximately 24% of which show up once; about 2.8% is in the top ten. A further study also used this sample, focusing on T cells expressing NK-cell markers. That source adds: Generation of TCR beta cDNA was performed by 5'RACE template switching incorporating UMIs.

Sequenced material: CD4+ T cells sorted from PBMCs, taken 11 to 12 days after vaccination. The receptors derive from a man aged 50 to 60 who received an inactivated influenza vaccine.

This clonotype has just a few counts. The chain recombines TRBV7-8 with TRBJ2-2; 8 bases are shared with TRBD2. This CDR3 spans 15 amino acids. Germline V gene data show CDR1 as SGHVS and CDR2 as FQNEAQ. V shed 5 bases and J 6 bases; nucleotides not matched to a gene: 8. The DNA of the CDR3 is TGTGCCAGCAGCCCACGGGGGGGCAGGGCCGGGGAGCTGTTTTTT. Its translation: CASSPRGGRAGELFF.

The genes are TRBV5-1 and TRBJ1-2; the D gene is possibly TRBD1 (6 bases). V was trimmed by 1 base and J by 8 bases, leaving 15 bases between them. Germline V gene lookup returns CDR1 SGHRS and CDR2 YFSETQ. The CDR3 runs 14 residues. CDR3 in amino acids: CASSLTAGTYGYTF. The CDR3 DNA follows: TGCGCCAGCAGCTTGACGGCGGGGACATACGGCTACACCTTC.

This rearrangement joins TRBV9 to TRBJ2-5, with TRBD2 as a possible D gene (6 bases). The germline V gene has CDR1 SGDLS and CDR2 YYNGEE. V lost 0 bases to trimming and J lost 3 bases, with 18 bases between them. The CDR3 contains 17 residues. CDR3 DNA sequence: TGTGCCAGCAGCGTAGGTCTTATGGGTGCGGGGAAAGAGACCCAGTACTTC. Translated, it gives CASSVGLMGAGKETQYF.

V gene TRBV3-1 combines with J gene TRBJ2-1, with 8 bases that match TRBD1. Germline V gene sequence: CDR1 LGHDT, CDR2 YNNKEL (reference sequence). The CDR3 runs to 15 residues. V shed 5 bases and J 9 bases; nucleotides not matched to a gene: 12. This CDR3 is CASSSRDRRVGEQFF. The CDR3 bases are TGTGCCAGCAGCAGCCGGGACAGGCGAGTCGGTGAGCAGTTCTTC.

This clonotype was seen a handful of times. The chain has TRBV20-1 and TRBJ2-1, with 12 bases aligning to TRBD2. The ends lost 6 bases at V and 7 bases at J; junction bases unmatched: 7. Germline CDR1 DFQATT, CDR2 SNEGSKA (reference sequence). CDR3 length equals 14 residues. CDR3 region: CSAPGLAGGNEQFF. The CDR3 DNA reads TGCAGTGCGCCCGGGCTAGCGGGAGGGAATGAGCAGTTCTTC.